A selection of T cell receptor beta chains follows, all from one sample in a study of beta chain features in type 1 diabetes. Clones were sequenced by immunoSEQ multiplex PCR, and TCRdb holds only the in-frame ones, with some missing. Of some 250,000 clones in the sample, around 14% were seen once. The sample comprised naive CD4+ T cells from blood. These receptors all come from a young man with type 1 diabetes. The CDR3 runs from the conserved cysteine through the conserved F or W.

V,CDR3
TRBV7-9,CASSFGGVNYEQYF
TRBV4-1,CASSQVGLQESQYF
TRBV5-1,CASMGGAYTDTQYF
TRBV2,CASIGGAASYNEQFF
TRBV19,CASSTSGSGQETQYF
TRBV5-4,CASSPTGGISGSYNEQFF
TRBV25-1,CASRGGKNTEAFF
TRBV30,CASKAAHSFYEQFF
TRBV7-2,CASSVRAVTEAFF
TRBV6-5,CASRKSTGDEQYF
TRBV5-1,CASSLSGYTDTQYF
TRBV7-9,CASTESSGANVLTF
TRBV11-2,CASSLGGAGLPYEQYF
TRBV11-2,CASRGFSGSLDEQFF
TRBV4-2,CASSQDLGRQAFF
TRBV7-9,CASSQPRDSRSPDYGYTF
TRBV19,CASSLGQGGSYEQYF
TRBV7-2,CASSPPAADTQYF
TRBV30,CAWSKTADREQHNQPQHF
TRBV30,CAWSGDRLYEQYF
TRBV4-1,CASSQSGTGARETQYF
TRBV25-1,CASSDRGGTEAFF
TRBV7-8,CASSTDRGYGYTF
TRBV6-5,CASGDQPQHF
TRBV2,CASRPGQVHEQYF
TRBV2,CASSGDRGSYEQYF
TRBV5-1,CASSLASGETGELFF
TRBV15,CATSTARGSSTDTQYF